The 14 T cell receptor beta chains reported below all come from one sample, sequenced in a study of T cells in Graves' hyperthyroidism and ophthalmopathy (dated by TCRdb to between 2018 and 2021). The method behind the library was multiplex PCR. The sequencer listed for this sample is Illumina HiSeq 2000. Amplification of TCR beta CDR3 regions was carried out from RNA transcripts. The first round of RT-PCR for the TCR CDR3 was performed with the HTBI primer set and the Qiagen OneStep RT-PCR kit. TCRdb handled the public reads itself, with Q25 trimming in fastp and clone calling in MiXCR, and kept productive beta chains. Entries that share a CDR3 protein sequence are merged under the most common genes and DNA. A total of approximately 870,000 distinct CDR3 sequences appear in this sample, about 38% of them only once. 8.9% of the sample goes to the ten largest clones. Input material: blood. The receptors shown here come from a man between 18 and 35 years old with Graves' hyperthyroidism.

This clonotype was seen repeatedly, ten times or more. This rearrangement joins TRBV6-5 to TRBJ2-5; tentatively, D is TRBD1 (7 bases). Germline CDR1 MNHEY, CDR2 SVGAGI. Trimming took 5 bases from V and 6 from J, leaving 19 bases between them. The CDR3 has 15 amino acids. DNA of the CDR3: TGTGCCAGCAGTGGAGGGACAGTCCGGATGAAGACCCAGTACTTC. Encoded protein: CASSGGTVRMKTQYF.

This chain links TRBV11-3 with TRBJ2-7; D remains ambiguous. Germline lookup yields CDR1 SGHNT and CDR2 YENEEA. This CDR3 is built from 15 residues. The V end was cut by 5 bases, the J end by 1 base, with 15 bases between. CDR3 sequence reads: CASSPILGFSYEQYF. The CDR3 DNA follows: TGTGCCAGCAGCCCTATACTGGGGTTTTCCTACGAGCAGTACTTC.

This clonotype has at least ten counts. The chain joins TRBV19 to TRBJ1-1, with 7 positions matching TRBD1. J gave up 4 bases and V 5 bases, and 13 bases lay outside the gene matches. Germline V gives CDR1 LNHDA, CDR2 SQIVND (reference sequence). This CDR3 is built from 16 residues. CDR3 amino acids: CASSSRGTVKGTEAFF. The DNA of the CDR3 is TGTGCCAGTAGTTCAAGAGGGACAGTTAAAGGCACTGAAGCTTTCTTT.

This clonotype occurred many times. V usage is TRBV2 and J usage is TRBJ1-6, with 7 bases that match TRBD1. Germline CDR1 reads SNHLY; CDR2 reads FYNNEI. The CDR3 consists of 16 residues. V lost 6 bases to trimming and J lost 4 bases; unmatched junction nucleotides: 9. The CDR3 here is CASSQEQGNYNSPLHF. In nucleotides, the CDR3 is TGTGCCAGCAGCCAGGAACAGGGGAATTATAATTCACCCCTCCACTTT.

This clonotype was seen a single time. The chain carries TRBV9 and TRBJ1-3, with a weak D call TRBD1 (5 bases). Between the trimmed V and J ends, which lost 0 bases and 7 bases, there was a span of 14 bases. Germline V lookup: CDR1 SGDLS, CDR2 YYNGEE. CDR3 size: 15 residues. The CDR3 sequence is CASSVAPGRANTIYF. Written as DNA, the CDR3 is TGTGCCAGCAGCGTAGCCCCGGGCAGGGCGAACACCATATATTTT.

This chain links TRBV9 with TRBJ2-3, with no clear D. Per the germline V gene, CDR1 is SGDLS and CDR2 is YYNGEE. The V gene lost 4 bases and the J gene lost 0 bases, with 12 bases spanning the gap. CDR3 length equals 15 residues. The CDR3: CASSQDEASTDTQYF. Written as DNA, the CDR3 is TGTGCCAGCAGCCAAGACGAAGCTAGCACAGATACGCAGTATTTT.

Regarding this clonotype: This may stem from a read error, because a much larger clone lies one nucleotide away. This chain uses TRBV2 with TRBJ2-7; 9 nucleotides line up with TRBD1. The length of the CDR3 is 14 residues. Germline V gives CDR1 SNHLY, CDR2 FYNNEI. In nucleotides, the CDR3 is TGTGCCAGCACCCGGACAGGGGCGAGCTACGGGCAGTACTTC. It encodes CASTRTGASYGQYF.

This clonotype appeared a few times. J is TRBJ1-1 and V is TRBV19; D unclear. The germline CDR1 and CDR2 sequences are LNHDA and SQIVND (reference sequence). V lost 2 bases and J 0 bases, leaving 7 bases between the germline ends. This CDR3 has 14 residues. The CDR3 DNA is TGTGCCAGTAGTATAACCAGCATGAACACTGAAGCTTTCTTT. Translated: CASSITSMNTEAFF.

J is TRBJ1-1 and V is TRBV25-1, with 9 bases fitting TRBD1. The CDR3 sequence is 15 residues long. Germline V gene lookup returns CDR1 MGHDK and CDR2 SYGVNS. With V trimmed by 7 bases and J by 0 bases, 6 bases remained unmatched. The CDR3 DNA sequence: TGTGCCAGCAAGCGGACAGGGGTAATGAACACTGAAGCTTTCTTT. Its translation: CASKRTGVMNTEAFF.

V and J are TRBV7-2 and TRBJ1-1, with D unresolved. V shed 1 base and J shed 0 bases, with 9 bases lying between them. Germline V gene data show CDR1 as SGHTA and CDR2 as FQGNSA. The CDR3 is made up of 15 amino acids. The CDR3 DNA sequence: TGTGCCAGCAGCTTAGGACCGACCTTGAACACTGAAGCTTTCTTT. It specifies CASSLGPTLNTEAFF.

This clonotype was counted at least ten times. The rearrangement uses TRBV12-3 or TRBV12-4 and TRBJ1-5; 9 bases align to TRBD1. The J segment lost 5 bases and the V segment lost 6 bases, leaving 2 bases of the junction unmatched. This CDR3 is 13 amino acids long. CDR3 protein: CASSWDRDQPQHF. The CDR3 DNA reads as TGTGCCAGCAGCTGGGACAGGGATCAGCCCCAGCATTTT.

In its sample, this clonotype was seen many times. An end of the junction does not agree with germline; a read error may underlie this. J is TRBJ1-3 and V is TRBV7-7; no clear D. The CDR3 is 15 amino acids. Germline V CDR1 and CDR2: SSHAT, FNYEAQ (reference sequence). The CDR3 DNA follows: TGTGCTAGCAGTCCCGGCCGGGCGCCAGGAAACACCATATATTTT. Its translation is CASSPGRAPGNTIYF.

The chain uses TRBV10-3 and TRBJ2-7; D possibly corresponds to TRBD2 (6 bases). CDR3 length: 14 amino acids. The V and J ends lost 7 bases and 4 bases respectively, with 17 bases between them. Per the germline V gene, CDR1 is ENHRY and CDR2 is SYGVKD. CDR3 in DNA: TGTGCCATCACCCTCCGAGGAGGGTGGTACGAGCAGTACTTC. This gives the protein CAITLRGGWYEQYF.

This clonotype was seen repeatedly, ten times or more. The rearrangement uses TRBV10-3 and TRBJ2-2; 8 bases align to TRBD1. The trim removed 2 bases at V and 7 bases at J, leaving 6 bases unmatched. The CDR3 has 15 amino acids. Germline lookup yields CDR1 ENHRY and CDR2 SYGVKD. CDR3 region: CAISEKVDRDGELFF. The CDR3 nucleotides are TGTGCCATCAGTGAGAAAGTGGACAGGGACGGGGAGCTGTTTTTT.